A single sample gave rise to the 20 T cell receptor beta chains below, sequenced in a study of T-cell reconstitution after alpha-beta-depleted transplantation in children. As it was prepared, the TCRbeta library received unique molecular identifiers. TCRdb itself ran the PCR reads through MiXCR, one entry per CDR3 protein. The repertoire holds about 350,000 distinct CDR3 sequences, with 10% to 15% as singletons. The material was PBMCs, obtained from the stem cell graft. These receptors were obtained from a human donor who donated a stem cell graft to a child with Fanconi anemia.

The gene calls are TRBV10-3 and TRBJ2-1; 7 bases map to TRBD2. The CDR3 runs to 14 residues. The J segment lost 8 bases and the V segment lost 8 bases, leaving 12 bases of the junction unmatched. Germline CDR1 and CDR2: ENHRY and SYGVKD. CDR3 residues: CAIRGVNGVHEQFF. Written as DNA, the CDR3 is TGTGCCATCCGGGGGGTCAACGGAGTGCATGAGCAGTTCTTC.

This clonotype was seen repeatedly, ten times or more. The chain couples TRBV5-5 to TRBJ1-1, with D tentatively TRBD1 (5 bases). Looked up from germline, CDR1 is SGHKS and CDR2 is YYEKEE (reference sequence). Trimming stripped 4 bases from V and 0 bases from J, with 10 bases between. This CDR3 spans 14 amino acids. CDR3 in DNA: TGTGCCAGCAGCGCACGACAGATGAACACTGAAGCTTTCTTT. This encodes CASSARQMNTEAFF.

The chain recombines TRBV27 with TRBJ2-1; 10 bases map to TRBD1. J lost 9 bases, V lost 1 base, and 3 bases had no gene match. This CDR3 is built from 14 residues. CDR1 and CDR2 (germline): MNHEY, SMNVEV (reference sequence). This CDR3 is CASSLLGQGTEQFF. The DNA of the CDR3 is TGTGCCAGCAGTTTATTGGGACAGGGGACTGAGCAGTTCTTC.

The rearrangement joins TRBV7-9 to TRBJ1-5; D is perhaps TRBD1 (6 bases). The germline gives CDR1 SEHNR, CDR2 FQNEAQ (reference sequence). V lost 5 bases to trimming and J lost 11 bases, with 13 bases between them. The CDR3 is made up of 12 amino acids. CDR3 sequence reads: CASSEKDSSQHF. For the CDR3, the DNA is TGTGCCAGCAGCGAAAAGGACAGTTCCCAGCATTTT.

This clonotype was seen many times. The chain is built from TRBV10-3 and TRBJ1-6, with TRBD1 matching 11 bases. This CDR3 region has 17 residues. Trimming cost V 6 bases and J 10 bases; bases outside gene matches: 14. Looked up from germline, CDR1 is ENHRY and CDR2 is SYGVKD. In nucleotides, the CDR3 is TGTGCCATCAGATCCGGGACAGGGGGTCCCCTGAACTCACCCCTCCACTTT. Translating gives CAIRSGTGGPLNSPLHF.

The CDR3 DNA is TGTGCCTGGAGTGTAAGACGTGGTGAAAAACTGTTTTTT. Translation: CAWSVRRGEKLFF. The chain links TRBV30 to TRBJ1-4; D ambiguous. Per germline, CDR1 GTSNPN and CDR2 SVGIG (reference sequence). V lost 0 bases, J lost 7 bases, and 9 bases lay in between. The length of the CDR3 is 13 residues.

V is TRBV24-1 and J is TRBJ2-6; TRBD1 matches at 7 bases. The V segment lost 2 bases and the J segment 3 bases; nucleotides outside the gene matches: 3. CDR1 and CDR2 (germline): KGHDR, SFDVKD. The CDR3 spans 16 residues. Here the CDR3 reads CATSDSTGVGANVLTF. In DNA form, the CDR3 reads TGTGCCACCAGTGATTCAACAGGGGTTGGGGCCAACGTCCTGACTTTC.

The chain joins TRBV20-1 to TRBJ1-2, with D perhaps matching TRBD1 (5 bases). Germline CDR1 DFQATT, CDR2 SNEGSKA (reference sequence). The V end was cut by 3 bases, the J end by 6 bases, with 11 bases between. There are 12 residues in the CDR3. The DNA for the CDR3 is TGCAGTGCTAGGTACCAGGGAGATGGCTACACCTTC. Translating gives CSARYQGDGYTF.

The chain carries TRBV5-1 and TRBJ1-1, with D tentatively TRBD1 (5 bases). Germline values: CDR1 SGHRS, CDR2 YFSETQ. The length of the CDR3 is 17 residues. Trimming pared 0 bases from V and 2 bases from J, leaving 17 bases between. The CDR3 sequence: CASSLGQTSFINTEAFF. CDR3 nucleotides: TGCGCCAGCAGCTTGGGACAGACCTCATTCATTAACACTGAAGCTTTCTTT.

There are many counts of this clonotype. The chain joins TRBV5-1 to TRBJ1-1; 7 nucleotides agree with TRBD1. This CDR3 spans 15 amino acids. Trimming at V came to 5 bases and at J to 5 bases, leaving 12 bases not matched to a gene. Germline CDR1 is SGHRS and CDR2 is YFSETQ. The CDR3, as DNA: TGCGCCAGCAGACCTTCGACAGGGCTGGGGACTGAAGCTTTCTTT. This translates into CASRPSTGLGTEAFF.

As DNA, the CDR3 is TGTGCCACCAGCACGAGAAGGGGTAACGAGCAGTACTTC. Its translation is CATSTRRGNEQYF. The chain has TRBV15 and TRBJ2-7; weak D call: TRBD1 (5 bases). With 4 bases removed from V and 5 bases from J, the gap between germline ends came to 12 bases. This CDR3 comprises 13 residues. Germline V gives CDR1 LNHNV, CDR2 YYDKDF (reference sequence).

Ten or more counts support this clonotype. The chain combines TRBV7-2 with TRBJ1-1; TRBD1 matches 10 bases. After removal of 6 bases from V and 11 bases from J, the junction contained 12 bases not matched to a gene. Per germline, CDR1 SGHTA and CDR2 FQGNSA. The CDR3 is made up of 14 amino acids. CDR3 coding DNA: TGTGCCAGCAGTTCGACAGGGGGCGCATTAAAGGCTTTCTTT. Translated, it gives CASSSTGGALKAFF.

This chain connects TRBV6-5 to TRBJ1-2; 7 bases are shared with TRBD1. Germline assignment: CDR1 MNHEY and CDR2 SVGAGI. J was trimmed by 6 bases and V by 10 bases; bases with no gene match: 5. The CDR3 spans 11 residues. CDR3 nucleotide sequence: TGTGCCACCCAGACAGGGAATGGCTACACCTTC. This encodes CATQTGNGYTF.

The V and J genes are TRBV12-3 or TRBV12-4 and TRBJ1-6; 7 positions match TRBD1. V lost 5 bases to trimming and J lost 7 bases; unmatched junction nucleotides: 11. This CDR3 spans 16 amino acids. CDR3 nucleotides: TGTGCCAGCAGTCTCAGACAGGGTAGGAGCAATTCACCCCTCCACTTT. Protein sequence: CASSLRQGRSNSPLHF.

In this sample, this clonotype turned up once. Being one base from a much bigger clone, this may be a read error. The chain is built from TRBV5-1 and TRBJ1-6; TRBD1 aligns across 12 bases. V was clipped by 2 bases and J by 8 bases; unmatched bases: 2. Germline V lookup: CDR1 SGHRS, CDR2 YFSETQ. This CDR3 has 15 residues. The CDR3: CASSFGTGGDSPLHF. DNA for the CDR3: TGCGCCAGCAGCTTCGGGACAGGGGGCGATTCACCCCTCCACTTT.

The rearrangement uses TRBV30 and TRBJ2-1; tentative D call: TRBD2 (6 bases). V was pared by 0 bases and J by 4 bases, with 13 bases between. CDR1 and CDR2 from the germline V gene are GTSNPN and SVGIG (reference sequence). The CDR3 has 15 amino acids. CDR3 nucleotides: TGTGCCTGGAGTGTAGGTAGCGGTATATACAATGAGCAGTTCTTC. This sequence encodes CAWSVGSGIYNEQFF.

This clonotype showed up many times. The CDR3 nucleotides read TGCGCCAGCAGCCAAGATAGGTCAGGGGCTAATGAAAAACTGTTTTTT. Translation: CASSQDRSGANEKLFF. The chain links TRBV4-1 to TRBJ1-4; D possibly corresponds to TRBD1 (6 bases). CDR1 and CDR2 from the germline V gene are MGHRA and YSYEKL. With 0 bases removed from V and 3 bases from J, the gap between germline ends came to 11 bases. The CDR3 extends over 16 amino acids.

This clonotype was seen at least ten times. This sequence joins TRBV9 and TRBJ2-3; D call uncertain. CDR3 size: 12 residues. V was clipped by 4 bases and J by 6 bases, with 9 bases between them. Germline V gene data show CDR1 as SGDLS and CDR2 as YYNGEE. The CDR3 loop is CASSFELDTQYF. CDR3 in DNA: TGTGCCAGCAGCTTCGAGCTTGATACGCAGTATTTT. The whole variable domain, remainder taken from reference TRBV9 and TRBJ2-3, is DSGVTQTPKHLITATGQRVTLRCSPRSGDLSVYWYQQSLDQGLQFLIQYYNGEERAKGNILERFSAQQFPDLHSELNLSSLELGDSALYFCASSFELDTQYFGPGTRLTVL.

This clonotype was counted ten times or more. The chain employs TRBV12-3 or TRBV12-4 and TRBJ2-5; D not resolved. CDR3 length equals 12 residues. V was pared by 3 bases and J by 2 bases, with 4 bases between. Here the CDR3 DNA reads TGTGCCAGCAGTTTTACACAAGAGACCCAGTACTTC. Amino acids: CASSFTQETQYF.

The chain recombines TRBV12-3 or TRBV12-4 with TRBJ1-5, with D unclear. The CDR3 has 14 residues. V was shortened by 5 bases and J by 0 bases, with 8 bases between the two germline ends. CDR3 in DNA: TGTGCCAGCAGTCCCCCCTATAGCAATCAGCCCCAGCATTTT. Amino acid sequence: CASSPPYSNQPQHF.